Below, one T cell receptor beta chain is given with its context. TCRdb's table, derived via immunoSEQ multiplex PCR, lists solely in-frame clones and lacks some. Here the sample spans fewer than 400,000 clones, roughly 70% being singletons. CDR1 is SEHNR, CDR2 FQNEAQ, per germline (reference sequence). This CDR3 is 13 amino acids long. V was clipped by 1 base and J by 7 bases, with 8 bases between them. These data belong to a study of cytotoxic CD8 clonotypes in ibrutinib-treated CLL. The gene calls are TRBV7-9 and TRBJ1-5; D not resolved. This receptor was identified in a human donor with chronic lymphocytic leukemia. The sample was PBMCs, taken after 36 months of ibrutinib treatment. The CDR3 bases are TGTGCCAGCAGCTTAGTGGCGGGACAGCCCCAGCATTTT. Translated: CASSLVAGQPQHF.